These T cell receptor beta chains were read from a single sample in a study of T cells in Graves' hyperthyroidism and ophthalmopathy. Using its own MiXCR run on the multiplex PCR reads, TCRdb lists one record per CDR3 protein. The table includes some 560,000 distinct CDR3 sequences, about 15% detected once. Sequencing input: blood. All receptors derive from a woman in her 40s with Graves' hyperthyroidism. Both conserved end residues are trimmed from each CDR3. Each record gives: V gene, clone size, D gene, J gene, CDR3 protein. A D gene is named only where the DNA matches it firmly. Rows give clone size only sometimes, using once, few, many, or a class for an expanded clone.

TRBV30	few	NA	TRBJ2-4	AWGGTKNIQY
TRBV20-1	NA	NA	TRBJ2-1	SVGSSYNEQF
TRBV12-3/TRBV12-4	many	TRBD1	TRBJ2-2	ASSLNRDRGRAGELF
TRBV20-1	NA	NA	TRBJ1-6	SARGPATGLGYNSPLH
TRBV6-1	many	TRBD1	TRBJ2-3	ASSDRTGGGTDTQY
TRBV5-5	NA	NA	TRBJ2-6	ASSSETESGANVLT
TRBV6-1	many	NA	TRBJ2-7	ASSPTFYYEQY
TRBV7-9	NA	NA	TRBJ2-7	ASSPGRKDRNEQY
TRBV13	many	TRBD2	TRBJ2-2	ASSLLLRTSSTNTGELF
TRBV12-3/TRBV12-4	few	NA	TRBJ1-3	ASTPGYSGNTIY
TRBV7-8	many	NA	TRBJ2-2	ASSHRVMGAGELF
TRBV18	many	TRBD1	TRBJ1-4	ASSPDRAEKLF
TRBV29-1	few	TRBD1	TRBJ1-1	SVSGTGITEAF
TRBV7-2	many	NA	TRBJ2-5	ASSQSPSVVETQY
TRBV28	many	NA	TRBJ2-7	ASSLEEAHYEQY
TRBV3-1	few	NA	TRBJ1-2	ASSPDISANYGYT
TRBV24-1	NA	NA	TRBJ1-1	ATRGQFTEAF
TRBV28	many	TRBD2	TRBJ2-7	ASSFVLAGGNFYEQY
TRBV20-1	NA	TRBD1	TRBJ1-2	SARRQGFEGYT
TRBV5-6	NA	NA	TRBJ2-3	ASSLRSGYTDTQY
TRBV19	NA	TRBD2	TRBJ2-1	ASSIVASGSDEQF
TRBV5-5	many	TRBD1	TRBJ2-7	ASVTGQGATYEQY
TRBV20-1	NA	NA	TRBJ2-1	SARVDGGINEQF
TRBV14	NA	NA	TRBJ2-7	ASSPSRSQGSLEQY
TRBV7-9	NA	NA	TRBJ1-3	ASNLLDQVSGNTIY
TRBV7-9	few	TRBD1	TRBJ1-2	ASSPTGAGGYT
TRBV20-1	many	TRBD2	TRBJ2-5	SASLPGLDRETQY
TRBV10-1	few	NA	TRBJ2-3	ASSREGRADTQY
TRBV9	NA	NA	TRBJ2-1	ASSVAGWGNNEQF
TRBV5-1	NA	NA	TRBJ2-5	ASQEQETQY
TRBV19	NA	NA	TRBJ1-1	ASSIGQKINTEAF
TRBV7-8	many	TRBD2	TRBJ2-2	ASSLGGSVRTGELF
TRBV28	many	NA	TRBJ1-1	ASSKREGNTEAF
TRBV6-4	few	NA	TRBJ2-3	ASSDWRGPPTDTQY
TRBV6-1	many	TRBD1	TRBJ1-1	ASSDYGQEYTEAF
TRBV20-1	many	TRBD2	TRBJ2-7	SAPWTSGIYEQY
TRBV28	many	NA	TRBJ1-1	ASSLFSRSPEAF
TRBV5-4	NA	TRBD2	TRBJ2-3	ASSSETSLTDTQY
TRBV11-2	many	NA	TRBJ2-5	ASSTISVTQY
TRBV7-9	many	TRBD2	TRBJ2-4	ASSLASGRWSKNIQY
TRBV12-3/TRBV12-4	many	TRBD2	TRBJ2-7	ASRLAGVGEQY